This TCR beta chain was recovered during a study of metastatic and nonmetastatic thyroid tumors. Study context: The comparison covered peripheral blood and tumor or nodule tissue in malignant and benign thyroid patients.

Patients had received no treatment of any kind before thyroid surgery. This clone is categorized as large. Its antigen is as yet unknown. Per the original methods: The authors used CDR3 differences across clinicopathological groups to build a distant-metastasis classifier for papillary thyroid cancer. TCRdb re-called clones via MiXCR from the PCR reads. It is TCRdb's table, rather than the study itself, that gives the V and J calls and clone size. The sample includes roughly 6,900 clones, over 25% of them seen just once. The CDR3 runs 18 residues. The ends were cut back, 4 bases at V and 0 bases at J, with 16 bases in the middle. CDR1 and CDR2 from the germline V gene are SGHTA and FQGNSA. Study outcomes and limitations: In both blood and tumor samples, TCR beta diversity was reported significantly higher for malignant than benign nodules.

This sequence originates from a female donor with papillary thyroid cancer or a benign thyroid nodule (not recorded which). Some clones in this sample may be carry-over from other donors' samples. The sample was tumor tissue. V gene TRBV7-2 combines with J gene TRBJ1-6; no definite D call. The CDR3 spells CASSSPGGFSSYNSPLHF. The CDR3 DNA is TGTGCCAGCAGCTCCCCAGGCGGCTTCAGCTCCTATAATTCACCCCTCCACTTT.